The rows below give T cell receptor beta chains drawn from one sample of a study of vaccination effects on CD4 cells after COVID-19. Here immunoSEQ multiplex PCR was the method, and the copy in TCRdb shows in-frame clones only, minus some. The repertoire holds 45,000 to 70,000 clones, with roughly 77% as singletons. Their antigens remain unidentified. Sequenced material: CD4+ T cells from PBMCs cultured with HIV peptides, taken before COVID-19 vaccination. The receptors were gathered from a human donor who had a prior SARS-CoV-2 infection. The CDR3 runs from the conserved cysteine through the conserved F or W. D genes are given only for firm matches. The size of a clone is reported for some rows only, either as once, few or many, or as a class for expanded clones.

D gene	clone size	V gene	J gene	CDR3 DNA	CDR3 protein
TRBD1	NA	TRBV5-1	TRBJ2-5	TGCGCCAGCAGCCCTGGACAGGCCAGTACGAAGACCCAGTACTTC	CASSPGQASTKTQYF
NA	NA	TRBV7-2	TRBJ2-7	TGTGCCAGCAGCTTTAGCAGGGGATACGAGCAGTACTTC	CASSFSRGYEQYF
TRBD1	NA	TRBV6-5	TRBJ2-5	TGTGCCAGCAGCCGGGACAGGCCTCCGGAGACCCAGTACTTC	CASSRDRPPETQYF
NA	NA	TRBV6-6	TRBJ2-7	TGTGCCAGCAGCCCTCAGTACGAGCAGTACTTC	CASSPQYEQYF
NA	NA	TRBV5-1	TRBJ1-4	TGCGCCAGCAGTTCCCGCCCGGACACTAATGAAAAACTGTTTTTT	CASSSRPDTNEKLFF
TRBD2	NA	TRBV2	TRBJ2-3	TGTGCCAGCAGTGACCTCGGGAGGTCAACAGATACGCAGTATTTT	CASSDLGRSTDTQYF
NA	NA	TRBV18	TRBJ1-2	TGTGCCAGCTCACCAGGCAGGGATGACTATGGCTACACCTTC	CASSPGRDDYGYTF
NA	NA	TRBV12-5	TRBJ2-1	TGTGCAACAGGGACCTACAATGAGCAGTTCTTC	CATGTYNEQFF
NA	NA	TRBV5-4	TRBJ1-1	TGTGCCAGCAGCTTTCGGGGAGTGACTGAAGCTTTCTTT	CASSFRGVTEAFF
NA	few	TRBV5-6	TRBJ1-6	TGTGCCAGCAGCTTGTATATAGGGGCCGAGCGGTCACCCCTCCACTTT	CASSLYIGAERSPLHF
NA	once	TRBV27	TRBJ2-4	TGTGCCAGCAGTTTTGCAGGGAGGAGGAACATTCAGTACTTC	CASSFAGRRNIQYF
NA	NA	TRBV29-1	TRBJ2-7	TGCAGCGTCGAGGGACTTATGGGGGGCGAGCAGTACTTC	CSVEGLMGGEQYF
TRBD2	once	TRBV18	TRBJ2-1	TGTGCCAGCTCACCAGATAGCGGGGGCTACAATGAGCAGTTCTTC	CASSPDSGGYNEQFF
NA	NA	TRBV7-3	TRBJ2-5	TGTGCCAGCAGCTTAACGCCGGGCGACCAAGAGACCCAGTACTTC	CASSLTPGDQETQYF
NA	NA	TRBV7-9	TRBJ1-2	TGTGCCAGCAGCTCTAGTCGGGGCTACACCTTC	CASSSSRGYTF
NA	NA	TRBV19	TRBJ1-2	TGTGCCAGTAGTATAGGTGCGGAGTATGGCTACACCTTC	CASSIGAEYGYTF
TRBD1	NA	TRBV5-1	TRBJ1-5	TGCGCCAGCAGCCGGACAGGACTCCCCAACCAGCCCCAGCATTTT	CASSRTGLPNQPQHF
NA	NA	TRBV23-1	TRBJ2-3	TGCGCCAGCAGTCCCGGACCGTTTCCAGTGTGGTATTTT	CASSPGPFPVWYF
TRBD1	NA	TRBV7-8	TRBJ1-6	TGTGCCAGCAGCGGACAGGGAAATTCACCCCTCCACTTT	CASSGQGNSPLHF
NA	NA	TRBV3-1/TRBV3-2	TRBJ2-7	TGTGCCAGCAGCCACTATGGGGTTAGCTACGAGCAGTACTTC	CASSHYGVSYEQYF
TRBD2	NA	TRBV9	TRBJ2-3	TGTGCCAGCAGCGTAGGGACTAGCGGCACAGATACGCAGTATTTT	CASSVGTSGTDTQYF
NA	NA	TRBV27	TRBJ1-1	TGTGCCAGCAGTTTAGAAGGGATGAACACTGAAGCTTTCTTT	CASSLEGMNTEAFF
NA	NA	TRBV2	TRBJ1-1	TGTGCCAGCAAAAGGGTGAACACTGAAGCTTTCTTT	CASKRVNTEAFF
NA	NA	TRBV7-9	TRBJ2-3	TGTGCCAGCAGCTTAGCTACGTTGAGCACAGATACGCAGTATTTT	CASSLATLSTDTQYF
NA	few	TRBV2	TRBJ2-4	TGTGCCAGCAGTGAAGATGGAGTTTTCCCTCAGTACTTC	CASSEDGVFPQYF
NA	NA	TRBV6-5	TRBJ1-5	TGTGCCAGCAGTTACTCCCGTCAGAGCAATCAGCCCCAGCATTTT	CASSYSRQSNQPQHF
NA	NA	TRBV7-9	TRBJ1-4	TGTGCCAGCAGCTTAACGGGTCTTGAAAAACTGTTTTTT	CASSLTGLEKLFF
NA	NA	TRBV29-1	TRBJ1-1	TGCAGCGTTGAGGGCAGAGTAAACACTGAAGCTTTCTTT	CSVEGRVNTEAFF
TRBD1	NA	TRBV6-5	TRBJ1-2	TGTGCCAGCAGGCGACAGGGGGCTCGTGGCTACACCTTC	CASRRQGARGYTF
NA	NA	TRBV3-1/TRBV3-2	TRBJ1-2	TGTGCCAGCAGCCAATTTCTGGGAGGCTATGGCTACACCTTC	CASSQFLGGYGYTF
NA	few	TRBV30	TRBJ1-2	TGTGCCTGGAGTATGTTAGCTGGGGACATCAGCCCTTTC	CAWSMLAGDISPF
NA	NA	TRBV6-2/TRBV6-3	TRBJ2-3	TGTGCCAGCAGTATACTGGGTGATACGCAGTATTTT	CASSILGDTQYF
TRBD1	NA	TRBV11-2	TRBJ1-1	TGTGCCAGCAGCCCAAAAAAACAGGGGGTGAACACTGAAGCTTTCTTT	CASSPKKQGVNTEAFF
NA	NA	TRBV18	TRBJ2-4	TGTGCCAGCTCACCACAAGCTTGGACAGAACAGTACTTC	CASSPQAWTEQYF
NA	NA	TRBV11-2	TRBJ2-7	TGTGCCAGCAGCCCATCGGACTCCAACGAGCAGTACTTC	CASSPSDSNEQYF